Listed below are T cell receptor beta chains from one sample, sequenced in a study of T cells in Graves' hyperthyroidism and ophthalmopathy. TCRdb reprocessed the multiplex PCR reads with MiXCR, giving one entry per CDR3 protein. The sample lists some 620,000 distinct CDR3 sequences; 15% to 20% were seen once. Source material: blood. The receptors were sampled from a woman aged 25-40 years with Graves' hyperthyroidism. Each CDR3 is given with its conserved first and last residue. The D gene is left open where the match is weak. The listing skips clone size in some rows; elsewhere it reads once, few, many or a size class.

J,V,size,D,CDR3,DNA
TRBJ2-6,TRBV6-4,many,NA,CASSDSGGSGANVLTF,TGTGCCAGCAGTGACTCAGGGGGCTCTGGGGCCAACGTCCTGACTTTC
TRBJ1-3,TRBV5-1,NA,NA,CASSLEGNTGNTIYF,TGCGCCAGCAGCTTGGAAGGCAATACCGGAAACACCATATATTTT
TRBJ2-1,TRBV12-5,many,TRBD2,CASGLVPSGLAAPSLKNNEQFF,TGTGCTAGTGGTTTGGTACCCTCCGGACTAGCGGCACCCTCACTTAAAAACAATGAGCAGTTCTTC
TRBJ2-3,TRBV11-2,NA,TRBD1,CASSKGTGVADTQYF,TGTGCCAGCAGCAAAGGGACAGGGGTCGCAGATACGCAGTATTTT
TRBJ1-1,TRBV6-1,many,NA,CASSVTGPGRVAFF,TGTGCCAGCAGTGTGACGGGACCAGGGAGGGTGGCTTTCTTT
TRBJ1-2,TRBV19,NA,NA,CASTGTLYGYTF,TGTGCCAGTACTGGGACATTGTATGGCTACACCTTC
TRBJ1-1,TRBV6-1,many,NA,CASRLAGEAFF,TGTGCCAGCAGATTAGCAGGGGAAGCTTTCTTT
TRBJ2-3,TRBV20-1,many,NA,CSARKGADTQYF,TGCAGTGCTAGGAAGGGGGCAGATACGCAGTATTTT
TRBJ2-6,TRBV2,many,NA,CASSAPGTGANVLTF,TGTGCCAGCAGCGCCCCCGGGACAGGGGCCAACGTCCTGACTTTC
TRBJ2-1,TRBV7-2,many,NA,CASSLDLHNEQFF,TGTGCCAGCAGCTTAGACTTACACAATGAGCAGTTCTTC
TRBJ2-7,TRBV28,NA,TRBD2,CASRVAGVTYEQYF,TGTGCCAGCAGAGTAGCGGGAGTCACCTACGAGCAGTACTTC
TRBJ2-6,TRBV28,NA,NA,CASSSPWRSSSGANVLTF,TGTGCCAGCAGTTCCCCGTGGAGGTCCTCCTCTGGGGCCAACGTCCTGACTTTC
TRBJ2-7,TRBV12-3/TRBV12-4,many,NA,CASSPRPSREQYF,TGTGCCAGCAGTCCCCGGCCTTCCCGGGAGCAGTACTTC
TRBJ2-7,TRBV29-1,many,NA,CSVEDNEQYF,TGCAGCGTTGAAGACAACGAGCAGTACTTC
TRBJ2-1,TRBV4-3,NA,TRBD1,CASSQLGIPGQNNEQFF,TGCGCCAGCAGCCAACTTGGGATCCCGGGACAGAACAATGAGCAGTTCTTC
TRBJ2-2,TRBV4-1,NA,NA,CASSLSGGTGELFF,TGCGCCAGCAGCTTGTCAGGCGGCACCGGGGAGCTGTTTTTT
TRBJ1-4,TRBV20-1,NA,NA,CSARVSGATNEKLFF,TGCAGTGCTAGAGTTAGCGGTGCAACTAATGAAAAACTGTTTTTT
TRBJ2-2,TRBV7-8,few,TRBD1,CASSSKLGQGKTGELFF,TGTGCCAGCAGCTCCAAACTCGGACAGGGGAAAACCGGGGAGCTGTTTTTT
TRBJ2-7,TRBV7-8,NA,NA,CASSPHIEQYF,TGTGCCAGCAGCCCGCATATCGAGCAGTACTTC
TRBJ1-1,TRBV11-2,many,NA,CASSQTPGHLNTEAFF,TGTGCCAGCAGCCAAACTCCGGGACACCTGAACACTGAAGCTTTCTTT
TRBJ2-7,TRBV30,many,NA,CAWKGVYEQYF,TGTGCCTGGAAAGGGGTCTACGAGCAGTACTTC
TRBJ1-1,TRBV12-3/TRBV12-4,many,NA,CASSAKTGVNTEAFF,TGTGCCAGCAGTGCCAAGACAGGAGTCAACACTGAAGCTTTCTTT
TRBJ2-1,TRBV7-3,few,NA,CASCLPGNEQFF,TGTGCCAGCTGCTTGCCCGGCAATGAGCAGTTCTTC
TRBJ2-7,TRBV28,many,NA,CASSLSWQGGTYEQYF,TGTGCCAGCAGTTTAAGTTGGCAGGGGGGGACCTACGAGCAGTACTTC
TRBJ2-7,TRBV2,many,NA,CASSELSNTYEQYF,TGTGCCAGCAGTGAACTTTCGAATACCTACGAGCAGTACTTC
TRBJ2-5,TRBV28,few,TRBD2,CASSWGLAGRVETQYF,TGTGCCAGCAGTTGGGGACTAGCGGGACGGGTTGAGACCCAGTACTTC
TRBJ1-2,TRBV20-1,NA,TRBD1,CSARRQGLLYGYTF,TGCAGTGCTAGACGACAGGGGTTGCTCTATGGCTACACCTTC
TRBJ1-2,TRBV2,few,TRBD1,CASRGQGVGGYTF,TGTGCCAGCAGAGGACAGGGGGTAGGTGGCTACACCTTC
TRBJ1-1,TRBV6-5,NA,NA,CASSYAPGAKAFF,TGTGCCAGCAGTTACGCTCCGGGGGCGAAAGCTTTCTTT
TRBJ2-7,TRBV27,many,NA,CASTSSRENEQYF,TGTGCCAGCACTTCAAGCAGGGAAAACGAGCAGTACTTC
TRBJ2-6,TRBV20-1,few,NA,CSADKSSGANVLTF,TGCAGTGCTGATAAGTCCTCTGGGGCCAACGTCCTGACTTTC
TRBJ2-1,TRBV9,many,NA,CASSVGPSSAFPSYNEQFF,TGTGCCAGCAGCGTAGGCCCTAGTTCCGCGTTCCCTAGTTACAATGAGCAGTTCTTC
TRBJ1-5,TRBV30,NA,TRBD1,CAWGGRGQNQPQHF,TGTGCCTGGGGGGGTAGGGGGCAAAATCAGCCCCAGCATTTT
TRBJ2-7,TRBV3-1,many,NA,CASSQGRSETYEQYF,TGTGCCAGCAGCCAGGGGAGGAGCGAAACCTACGAGCAGTACTTC
TRBJ2-6,TRBV9,once,TRBD1,CASSVTGASSGANVLAF,TGTGCCAGCAGCGTAACAGGGGCCTCCTCTGGGGCCAACGTCCTGGCTTTC
TRBJ2-1,TRBV15,many,NA,CATSLTGPTYYNEQFF,TGTGCCACCAGCCTTACCGGGCCTACTTACTACAATGAGCAGTTCTTC
TRBJ1-5,TRBV20-1,few,NA,CSAKEGEAANQPQHF,TGCAGTGCTAAGGAGGGGGAAGCTGCGAATCAGCCCCAGCATTTT
TRBJ2-2,TRBV12-3/TRBV12-4,NA,NA,CASRRGYTGELFF,TGTGCCAGCAGACGTGGGTACACCGGGGAGCTGTTTTTT
TRBJ1-1,TRBV12-3/TRBV12-4,few,NA,CASSFLKNLNTEALF,TGTGCCAGCAGTTTCCTGAAGAACTTAAACACTGAAGCTCTCTTT
TRBJ2-7,TRBV3-1,NA,NA,CASSQASRKRSYVQYF,TGTGCCAGCAGCCAAGCGTCGAGAAAGCGGTCCTACGTGCAGTACTTC
TRBJ2-6,TRBV28,many,NA,CASSQGGSGANVLTF,TGTGCCAGCAGTCAAGGGGGATCCGGGGCCAACGTCCTGACTTTC
TRBJ2-7,TRBV27,many,TRBD1,CASSLSVPRQGAKPYEQYF,TGTGCCAGCAGTTTATCGGTTCCACGGCAGGGGGCCAAGCCCTACGAGCAGTACTTC
TRBJ2-7,TRBV3-1,many,NA,CASSQAYGPYEQYF,TGTGCCAGCAGCCAAGCCTACGGCCCCTACGAGCAGTACTTC
TRBJ2-1,TRBV5-1,many,NA,CASSLGSARDEQFF,TGCGCCAGCAGCTTGGGGTCCGCGAGAGATGAGCAGTTCTTC
TRBJ1-1,TRBV4-1,NA,NA,CASSQGGGGKLKDTEAFF,TGCGCCAGCAGCCAAGGCGGTGGGGGGAAGTTGAAGGACACTGAAGCTTTCTTT
TRBJ2-5,TRBV11-2,many,NA,CASSLRSSQWETQYF,TGTGCCAGCAGCTTAAGATCTAGTCAGTGGGAGACCCAGTACTTC
TRBJ1-5,TRBV6-2/TRBV6-3,few,TRBD1,CASSYSAGQGFLGQPQHF,TGTGCCAGCAGTTACTCGGCAGGACAGGGCTTTTTGGGTCAGCCCCAGCATTTT
TRBJ2-2,TRBV7-8,many,NA,CASSPVVVGLGGELFF,TGTGCCAGCAGCCCGGTCGTCGTCGGGTTGGGCGGGGAGCTGTTTTTT
TRBJ2-7,TRBV4-2,NA,NA,CASSHSDGDSSYEQYF,TGTGCCAGCAGCCACAGCGACGGAGACAGCTCCTACGAGCAGTACTTC
TRBJ2-3,TRBV7-8,many,NA,CASSFSDTDTQYF,TGTGCCAGCAGCTTCTCCGACACAGATACGCAGTATTTT
TRBJ2-7,TRBV6-2/TRBV6-3,many,NA,CASRRGRRSYEQYF,TGTGCCAGCCGCCGGGGGAGAAGATCCTACGAGCAGTACTTC
TRBJ2-1,TRBV6-2/TRBV6-3,many,NA,CASSHGSSYNEQFF,TGTGCCAGCAGTCACGGGAGCTCCTACAATGAGCAGTTCTTC
TRBJ2-7,TRBV29-1,few,NA,CSVVLLARRYEQYF,TGCAGCGTTGTGCTCCTAGCCCGTCGCTACGAGCAGTACTTC
TRBJ2-7,TRBV11-3,many,NA,CASSLYPLEQYF,TGTGCCAGCAGCTTATACCCCCTCGAGCAGTACTTC
TRBJ1-5,TRBV5-1,many,TRBD1,CASSQTGGDQPQHF,TGCGCCAGCAGCCAGACAGGGGGGGATCAGCCCCAGCATTTT
TRBJ1-5,TRBV30,many,NA,CAWSVRGQGSNQPQHF,TGTGCCTGGAGTGTACGCGGGCAGGGGAGTAATCAGCCCCAGCATTTT
TRBJ1-1,TRBV6-1,many,NA,CASSDLQGGPTEAFF,TGTGCCAGCAGTGACTTACAGGGAGGGCCAACTGAAGCTTTCTTT
TRBJ2-1,TRBV20-1,NA,NA,CSAVPSGWDYNEQFF,TGCAGTGCTGTTCCATCTGGGTGGGACTACAATGAGCAGTTCTTC
TRBJ2-5,TRBV3-1,NA,NA,CASLRRGSQETQYF,TGTGCCAGCCTCCGAAGGGGGAGCCAAGAGACCCAGTACTTC